This T cell receptor (beta chain) was observed in a study of CD8 T cells in Susac syndrome. Across the whole study: There were about 6 sequenced Susac syndrome patients with active disease and under ten in remission. Treatment at blood withdrawal was none, corticosteroids, or intravenous immunoglobulin alone in Susac syndrome patients.

RNA was extracted with the RNeasy kit, and a quantity of roughly 0.5 to 1 ug was reverse transcribed using random hexamers. Amplification of the TCR beta CDR3 was carried out by immunoSEQ multiplex PCR, which spanned a total of 54 Vbeta and 13 Jbeta segments. TCRdb fed the immunoSEQ multiplex PCR reads into MiXCR, producing one record per CDR3 protein. The data contain some 200,000 distinct CDR3 sequences, approximately 94% of them singletons. From germline, CDR1 is DFQATT and CDR2 SNEGSKA (reference sequence). The CDR3 extends over 12 amino acids. V lost 6 bases, J lost 5 bases, and 13 bases lay in between.

The gene calls are TRBV20-1 and TRBJ1-1; D is perhaps TRBD1 (6 bases). Sequencing was carried out using CD4+ T cells from PBMCs. The receptor's source is a human donor with Susac syndrome. The chain's CDR3 is CSAPNRDTEAFF. CDR3 bases: TGCAGTGCGCCCAACAGGGATACTGAAGCTTTCTTT.